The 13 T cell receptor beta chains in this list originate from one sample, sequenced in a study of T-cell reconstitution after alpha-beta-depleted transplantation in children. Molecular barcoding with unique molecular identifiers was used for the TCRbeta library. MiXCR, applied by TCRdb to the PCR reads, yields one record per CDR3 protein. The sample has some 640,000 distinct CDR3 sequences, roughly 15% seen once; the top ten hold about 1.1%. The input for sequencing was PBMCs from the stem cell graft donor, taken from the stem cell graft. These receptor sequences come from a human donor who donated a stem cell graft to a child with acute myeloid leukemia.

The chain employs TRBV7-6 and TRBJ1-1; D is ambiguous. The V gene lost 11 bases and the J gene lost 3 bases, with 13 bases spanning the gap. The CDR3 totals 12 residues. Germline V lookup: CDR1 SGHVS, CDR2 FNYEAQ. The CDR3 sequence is CALRPGHTEAFF. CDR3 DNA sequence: TGTGCCCTAAGACCGGGCCACACTGAAGCTTTCTTT.

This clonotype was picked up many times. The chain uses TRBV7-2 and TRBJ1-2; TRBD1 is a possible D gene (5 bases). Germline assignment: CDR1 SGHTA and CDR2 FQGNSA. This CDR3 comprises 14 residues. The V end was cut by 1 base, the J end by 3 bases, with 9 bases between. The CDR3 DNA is TGTGCCAGCAGCTTAGGTCCAGGGTACTATGGCTACACCTTC. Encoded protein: CASSLGPGYYGYTF.

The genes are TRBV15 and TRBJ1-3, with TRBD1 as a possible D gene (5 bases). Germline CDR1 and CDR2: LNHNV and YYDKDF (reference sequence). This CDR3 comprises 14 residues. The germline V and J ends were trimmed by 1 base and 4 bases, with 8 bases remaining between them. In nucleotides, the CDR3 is TGTGCCACCAGCAGAGGAGGGGCCGGAAACACCATATATTTT. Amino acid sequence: CATSRGGAGNTIYF. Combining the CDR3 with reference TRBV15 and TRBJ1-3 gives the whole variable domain DAMVIQNPRYQVTQFGKPVTLSCSQTLNHNVMYWYQQKSSQAPKLLFHYYDKDFNNEADTPDNFQSRRPNTSFCFLDIRSPGLGDTAMYLCATSRGGAGNTIYFGEGSWLTVV.

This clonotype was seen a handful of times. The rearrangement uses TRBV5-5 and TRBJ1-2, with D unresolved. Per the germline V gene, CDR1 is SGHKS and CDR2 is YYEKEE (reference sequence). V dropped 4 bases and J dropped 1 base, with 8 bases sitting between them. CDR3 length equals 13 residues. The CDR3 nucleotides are TGTGCCAGCAGCCGTGGGGATAACTATGGCTACACCTTC. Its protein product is CASSRGDNYGYTF.

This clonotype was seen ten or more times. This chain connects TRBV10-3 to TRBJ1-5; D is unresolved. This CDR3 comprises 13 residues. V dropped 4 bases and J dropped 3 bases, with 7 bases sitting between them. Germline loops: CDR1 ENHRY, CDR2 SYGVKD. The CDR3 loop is CAISAGLNQPQHF. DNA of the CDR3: TGTGCCATCAGTGCAGGACTCAATCAGCCCCAGCATTTT.

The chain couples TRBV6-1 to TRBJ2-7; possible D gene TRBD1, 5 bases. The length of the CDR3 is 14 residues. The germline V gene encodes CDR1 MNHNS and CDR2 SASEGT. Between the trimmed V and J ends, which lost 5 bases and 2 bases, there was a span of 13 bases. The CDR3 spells CASSPSTAAYEQYV. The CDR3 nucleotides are TGTGCCAGCAGTCCATCGACAGCAGCCTACGAGCAGTACGTC.

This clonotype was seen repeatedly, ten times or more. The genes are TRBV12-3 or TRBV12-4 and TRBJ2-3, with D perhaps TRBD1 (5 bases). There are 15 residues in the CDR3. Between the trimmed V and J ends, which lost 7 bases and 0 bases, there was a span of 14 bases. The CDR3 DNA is TGTGCCAGCACCCCCGCTCGGACAAGCACAGATACGCAGTATTTT. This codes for CASTPARTSTDTQYF.

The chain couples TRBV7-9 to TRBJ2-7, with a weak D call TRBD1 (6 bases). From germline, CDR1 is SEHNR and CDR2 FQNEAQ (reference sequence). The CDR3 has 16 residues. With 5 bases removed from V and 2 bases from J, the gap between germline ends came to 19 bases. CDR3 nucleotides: TGTGCCAGCAGCCCCACCCCGGAGACAGGCCCCTACGAGCAGTACTTC. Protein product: CASSPTPETGPYEQYF.

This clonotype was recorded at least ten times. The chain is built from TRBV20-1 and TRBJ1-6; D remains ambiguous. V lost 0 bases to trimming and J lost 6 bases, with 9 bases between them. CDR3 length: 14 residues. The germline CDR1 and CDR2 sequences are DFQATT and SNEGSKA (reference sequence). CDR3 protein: CSARDRSPNSPLHF. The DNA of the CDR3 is TGCAGTGCTAGAGATCGCAGCCCTAATTCACCCCTCCACTTT.

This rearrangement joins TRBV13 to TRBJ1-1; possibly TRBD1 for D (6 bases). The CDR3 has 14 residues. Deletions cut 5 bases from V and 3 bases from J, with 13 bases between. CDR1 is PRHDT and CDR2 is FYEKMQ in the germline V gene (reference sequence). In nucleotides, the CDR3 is TGTGCCAGCAGCCACAGGGTATCGGACACTGAAGCTTTCTTT. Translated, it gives CASSHRVSDTEAFF.

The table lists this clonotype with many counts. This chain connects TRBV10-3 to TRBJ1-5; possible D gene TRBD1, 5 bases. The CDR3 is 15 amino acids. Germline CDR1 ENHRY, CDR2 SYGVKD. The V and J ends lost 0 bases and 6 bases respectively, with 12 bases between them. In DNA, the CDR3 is TGTGCCATCAGTGAGTCGGAAGGAAGGGGTCAGCCCCAGCATTTT. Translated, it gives CAISESEGRGQPQHF.

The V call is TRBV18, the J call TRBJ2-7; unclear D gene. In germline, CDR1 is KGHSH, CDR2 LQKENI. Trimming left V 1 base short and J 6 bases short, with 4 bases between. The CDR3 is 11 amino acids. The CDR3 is CASSPQTEQYF. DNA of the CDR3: TGTGCCAGCTCACCACAGACCGAGCAGTACTTC.

CDR3 nucleotides: TGTGCCACAGGGGGCCACGGGGAGCTGTTTTTT. It codes for CATGGHGELFF. The rearrangement uses TRBV10-3 and TRBJ2-2, with TRBD1 matching over 8 bases. J was trimmed by 7 bases and V by 10 bases; bases with no gene match: 2. CDR3 length: 11 amino acids. Per the germline V gene, CDR1 is ENHRY and CDR2 is SYGVKD.